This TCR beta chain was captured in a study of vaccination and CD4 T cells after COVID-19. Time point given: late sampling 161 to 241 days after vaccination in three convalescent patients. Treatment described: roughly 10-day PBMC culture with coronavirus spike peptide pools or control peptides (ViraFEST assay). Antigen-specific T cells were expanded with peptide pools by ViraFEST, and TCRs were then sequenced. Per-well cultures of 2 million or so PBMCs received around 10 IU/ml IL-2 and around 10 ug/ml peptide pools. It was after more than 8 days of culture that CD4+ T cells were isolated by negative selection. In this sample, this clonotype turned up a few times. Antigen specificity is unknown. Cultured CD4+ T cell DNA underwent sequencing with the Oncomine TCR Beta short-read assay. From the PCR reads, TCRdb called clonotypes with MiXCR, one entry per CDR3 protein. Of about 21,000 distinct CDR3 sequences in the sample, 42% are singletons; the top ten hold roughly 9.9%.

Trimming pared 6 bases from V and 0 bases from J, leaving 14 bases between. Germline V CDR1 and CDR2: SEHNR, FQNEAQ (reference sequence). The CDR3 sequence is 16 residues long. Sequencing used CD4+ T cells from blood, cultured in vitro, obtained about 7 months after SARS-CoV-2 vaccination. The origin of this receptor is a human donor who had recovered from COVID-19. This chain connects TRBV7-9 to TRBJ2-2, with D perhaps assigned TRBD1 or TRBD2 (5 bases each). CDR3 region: CASSRYGTANTGELFF. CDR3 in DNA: TGTGCCAGCAGTCGCTACGGGACGGCGAACACCGGGGAGCTGTTTTTT.